This T cell receptor beta chain was profiled in a study of T cell repertoires in cytomegalovirus infection (dated by TCRdb to between 2018 and 2021). Concerning the study at large: Because public TCR beta signatures pointed to carriage of CMV infection together with the matching HLA type, the HLA type of each donor mattered for the analysis.

Including cysteine and phenylalanine, the CDR3 has 17 amino acids. The entry retains the CDR3 DNA only, 51 bases that are in frame from base 1. V is shortened by 1 base, J by 0 bases, and the region joining them spans 13 bases. The germline V gene encodes CDR1 LGHNT and CDR2 FRNRAP. This clonotype showed up many times. Its target antigen remains unknown. Base-call qualities are not available, and no considerably larger clone is one nucleotide away. Sequenced using an Illumina HiSeq 1500. TCRdb reprocessed the public reads (quality trimming at Q25 with fastp, clone calling with MiXCR) and kept in-frame beta chains. For every CDR3 protein sequence, its rows merge into one entry that carries the most common genes and DNA. This sample holds some 130,000 distinct CDR3 sequences; about 10% were observed only once. Of the sample, around a tenth is held by the ten largest clones. What the research found in general, with its limitations: In both this cohort and an independent cohort of more than 350 donors, the cumulative frequency of public TCR beta family members distinguished carriers of CMV infection plus the relevant HLA type. The ex vivo response was dominated by HLA-C-restricted CMV-specific TCR beta clonotypes, which also provided the single most frequent clonotype in two of eight donors.

This chain joins TRBV12-5 to TRBJ2-1; the D gene lacks a confident call. Input material: PBMCs. The source of this sequence is a human donor in good health (CMV status not recorded). Some clones in this sample may be carry-over from other donors' samples. The sequence in DNA is TGTGCTAGTGGTTTGGCCCCAGTGCTTAGCTCCTACAATGAGCAGTTCTTC. Protein translation: CASGLAPVLSSYNEQFF.